The next 26 T cell receptor beta chains were all read from a single sample in a study of post-analysis software for immune sequencing data (dated by TCRdb to 2014 to 2015). Their specific antigens are unknown. Results and caveats for the whole study, not just this receptor: A handful of TRBV segments, including TRBV5-6, TRBV5-1 and TRBV20-1, were significantly more frequent in patients than controls.

The library was obtained by PCR. TCRdb shows the sequencer as Illumina HiSeq 2500. To reduce PCR and sequencing biases, unique molecular identifiers were built into the TCR beta cDNA libraries. The public reads were reprocessed in TCRdb via fastp at Q25 and MiXCR, keeping in-frame beta chains. Rows are combined by CDR3 protein, so each entry shows the most common genes and DNA. This sample gives around 250,000 distinct CDR3 sequences in total; 35% to 45% of them show up just once. Less than 6% of the sample rests with the top ten. Sequencing was carried out using blood. Receptors originate from a girl aged 10 to 17 with multiple sclerosis.

The sample holds many counts of this clonotype. The rearrangement joins TRBV6-5 to TRBJ2-6, with a weak D call TRBD2 (5 bases). V lost 0 bases to trimming and J lost 5 bases, with 8 bases between them. The CDR3 has 15 residues. Looked up from germline, CDR1 is MNHEY and CDR2 is SVGAGI. DNA for the CDR3: TGTGCCAGCAGTTACTCTCGGGGTTGGGCCAACGTCCTGACTTTC. Protein: CASSYSRGWANVLTF.

This clonotype has at least ten counts. This rearrangement joins TRBV12-3 or TRBV12-4 to TRBJ1-6; 8 nucleotides agree with TRBD1. The J segment lost 7 bases and the V segment lost 6 bases, leaving 5 bases of the junction unmatched. The CDR3 loop spans 14 amino acids. Written as DNA, the CDR3 is TGTGCCAGCAGCCCAGGGGGCTCGAATTCACCCCTCCACTTT. Its translation: CASSPGGSNSPLHF.

This clonotype showed up many times. The V call is TRBV7-3, the J call TRBJ2-3; TRBD2 agrees at 12 bases. This CDR3 has 16 residues. Germline V gene lookup returns CDR1 SGHTA and CDR2 FQGTGA. V dropped 6 bases and J dropped 2; count of bases not matched to a gene: 6. CDR3 in DNA: TGTGCCAGCAGTTCACTAGCGGGGGGTTCCACAGATACGCAGTATTTT. Translation: CASSSLAGGSTDTQYF.

The chain joins TRBV2 to TRBJ2-7; D remains ambiguous. The CDR3 is 14 amino acids. V was clipped by 6 bases and J by 6 bases, with 18 bases between them. Per the germline V gene, CDR1 is SNHLY and CDR2 is FYNNEI. CDR3 sequence: CASRTSPLAPEQYF. The CDR3 coding sequence is TGTGCCAGCAGGACCTCTCCTCTGGCCCCCGAGCAGTACTTC.

V and J are TRBV6-1 and TRBJ1-5, with D possibly TRBD1 on 5 matching bases. The CDR3 totals 15 residues. Germline V CDR1 and CDR2: MNHNS, SASEGT. The V end was cut by 8 bases, the J end by 7 bases, with 21 bases between. DNA of the CDR3: TGTGCCAGCTCCTTGTCCAGGGTAGGGGACCAGCCCCAGCATTTT. Translation: CASSLSRVGDQPQHF.

The chain carries TRBV7-9 and TRBJ1-2; D is perhaps TRBD1 (6 bases). V lost 11 bases and J lost 4, with 17 bases in between. Germline V lookup: CDR1 SEHNR, CDR2 FQNEAQ (reference sequence). The CDR3 runs 13 residues. Here the CDR3 reads CAGGAPSGYGYTF. The CDR3 DNA follows: TGTGCCGGGGGGGCTCCCAGCGGCTATGGCTACACCTTC.

There are many counts of this clonotype. V usage is TRBV29-1 and J usage is TRBJ2-3; TRBD1 is a possible D gene (6 bases). The CDR3 is 11 amino acids. Germline values: CDR1 SQVTM, CDR2 ANQGSEA. The V gene lost 7 bases and the J gene lost 4 bases, with 9 bases spanning the gap. CDR3 protein: CSGTGSDTQYF. In nucleotides, the CDR3 is TGCAGCGGAACAGGGTCAGATACGCAGTATTTT.

This chain uses TRBV6-5 with TRBJ2-1; TRBD2 aligns across 11 bases. There are 16 residues in the CDR3. Germline trimming cut 6 bases from V and 4 bases from J; bases unmatched to any gene: 8. The V gene's germline CDR1 is MNHEY and CDR2 SVGAGI. CDR3 DNA: TGTGCCAGCAGGCCAGGGACTAGCGGAGCTTACAATGAGCAGTTCTTC. Translation gives CASRPGTSGAYNEQFF.

This clonotype was detected a few times. The chain employs TRBV6-6 and TRBJ1-5; tentative D call: TRBD1 (6 bases). The germline V gene has CDR1 MNHNY and CDR2 SVGAGI (reference sequence). V lost 5 bases, J lost 3 bases, and 14 bases lay in between. The CDR3 covers 15 residues. The CDR3 here is CASSRGDDLNQPQHF. CDR3 coding DNA: TGTGCCAGCAGTAGGGGGGACGACCTCAATCAGCCCCAGCATTTT.

V gene TRBV7-2 combines with J gene TRBJ2-7; the match to TRBD1 covers 8 bases. CDR3 size: 14 residues. Germline CDR1 SGHTA, CDR2 FQGNSA. The junction had 10 bases not matched to a gene; V was cut back by 5 bases and J by 7 bases. The DNA of the CDR3 is TGTGCCAGCAGCCCCCCGGACAGGGAAGATGAGCAGTACTTC. Translated: CASSPPDREDEQYF. Supplemented by reference TRBV7-2 and TRBJ2-7, the full variable domain reads GAGVSQSPSNKVTEKGKDVELRCDPISGHTALYWYRQSLGQGLEFLIYFQGNSAPDKSGLPSDRFSAERTGGSVSTLTIQRTQQEDSAVYLCASSPPDREDEQYFGPGTRLTVT.

This rearrangement joins TRBV18 to TRBJ2-7; D is possibly TRBD1 (7 bases). Trimming stripped 3 bases from V and 3 bases from J, with 15 bases between. This CDR3 has 15 amino acids. Germline V gene sequence: CDR1 KGHSH, CDR2 LQKENI. The DNA for the CDR3 is TGTGCCAGCTCACCCGACCAGGGGGGATTCTACGAGCAGTACTTC. Translating gives CASSPDQGGFYEQYF.

This clonotype has ten or more counts. The rearrangement uses TRBV3-1 and TRBJ2-3, with 15 bases identical to TRBD2. The germline gives CDR1 LGHDT, CDR2 YNNKEL (reference sequence). With V trimmed by 5 bases and J by 4 bases, 4 bases remained unmatched. The CDR3 runs to 16 residues. The CDR3 is CASSWTSGGVADTQYF. The DNA of the CDR3 is TGTGCCAGCAGCTGGACTAGCGGGGGGGTCGCAGATACGCAGTATTTT.

This clonotype was detected many times. This chain uses TRBV29-1 with TRBJ1-1; TRBD1 matches 11 bases. Germline loops: CDR1 SQVTM, CDR2 ANQGSEA. This CDR3 is built from 13 residues. CDR3 nucleotide sequence: TGCAGGGGGACAGGGGGTATGGACACTGAAGCTTTCTTT. Amino acids: CRGTGGMDTEAFF.

As regards this clonotype: An end of the junction differs from the germline gene, which may be a read error. V is TRBV27 and J is TRBJ1-6; the D is unclear. CDR3 size: 12 residues. Looked up from germline, CDR1 is MNHEY and CDR2 is SMNVEV (reference sequence). The CDR3 protein is CASSHYDSPLHF. The CDR3 DNA reads TGTGCCAGCAGTCACTATGATTCACCCCTCCACTTT.

The chain couples TRBV29-1 to TRBJ1-2; 10 bases line up with TRBD1. CDR1 is SQVTM, CDR2 ANQGSEA, per germline. V trimming: 4 bases; J trimming: 3 bases; junction bases outside the gene matches: 5. The CDR3 extends over 14 amino acids. In nucleotides, the CDR3 is TGCAGCGTTGGTTCGGACAGGGGGGACTATGGCTACACCTTC. Amino acids: CSVGSDRGDYGYTF.

Concerning this clonotype itself: This may come from a read error, since a much larger clone is one base off. The rearrangement joins TRBV27 to TRBJ2-1; no firm D call. TRBJ2-7 matches the DNA end more closely, so the J call is doubtful. The germline V gene has CDR1 MNHEY and CDR2 SMNVEV (reference sequence). The CDR3 contains 15 residues. The CDR3 protein is CASSLSESSYNEQYF. In DNA form, the CDR3 reads TGTGCCAGCAGTTTGTCGGAAAGCTCCTACAATGAGCAGTACTTC.

A word on this clonotype: A read error may explain this, as a much larger clone is one base away. The chain couples TRBV5-1 to TRBJ2-1; D gene uncertain. Judging by the DNA end, TRBJ2-7 fits better; the J call may be wrong. The length of the CDR3 is 14 residues. Germline V gives CDR1 SGHRS, CDR2 YFSETQ. CDR3: CASNLLSSYNEQYF. CDR3 nucleotides: TGCGCCAGTAACCTCCTGAGCTCCTACAATGAGCAGTACTTC.

In its sample, this clonotype was seen a few times. The chain employs TRBV6-5 and TRBJ2-7; perhaps TRBD2 as D (6 bases). Between the trimmed V and J ends, which lost 0 bases and 2 bases, there was a span of 11 bases. The length of the CDR3 is 15 residues. Per germline, CDR1 MNHEY and CDR2 SVGAGI. The CDR3 region is CASSYSASATYEQYF. Written as DNA, the CDR3 is TGTGCCAGCAGTTACTCGGCTAGCGCCACCTACGAGCAGTACTTC.

The genes are TRBV6-5 and TRBJ2-7; 7 positions match TRBD2. The CDR3 is made up of 15 amino acids. Germline CDR1 reads MNHEY; CDR2 reads SVGAGI. After removal of 1 base from V and 0 bases from J, the junction contained 3 bases not matched to a gene. CDR3 nucleotides: TGTGCCAGCAGTTACTATCCTAGCGGCTCCTACGAGCAGTACTTC. Protein product: CASSYYPSGSYEQYF.

The chain is built from TRBV6-1 and TRBJ1-1, with D hard to call. This CDR3 is built from 14 residues. Trimming took off 8 bases at V and 0 bases at J, with 13 bases between the two ends. Germline V gives CDR1 MNHNS, CDR2 SASEGT. This CDR3 reads CASGWGRVNTEAFF. CDR3 bases: TGTGCCAGCGGCTGGGGAAGGGTGAACACTGAAGCTTTCTTT.

In this sample, this clonotype turned up many times. The chain couples TRBV5-1 to TRBJ2-1; 7 bases fit TRBD2. The V gene end was trimmed by 5 bases and the J gene end by 0 bases; junction bases not matched to a gene: 5. The CDR3 spans 15 residues. Germline values: CDR1 SGHRS, CDR2 YFSETQ. CDR3 region: CASSQGGGSYNEQFF. The DNA for the CDR3 is TGCGCCAGCAGTCAAGGCGGGGGCTCCTACAATGAGCAGTTCTTC.

This clonotype was counted many times. The CDR3 region has the DNA TGTGCCAGCAGCCCACGACAGGGGGGGACCGAAGCTTTCTTT. This gives the protein CASSPRQGGTEAFF. The chain uses TRBV7-8 and TRBJ1-1, with 9 positions matching TRBD1. This CDR3 has 14 residues. V gave up 5 bases and J gave up 8 bases; unmatched junction bases: 9. The germline gives CDR1 SGHVS, CDR2 FQNEAQ.

Worth noting for this clonotype: This clone may be a read error of a much larger clone one base away. This sequence joins TRBV7-9 and TRBJ1-1, with D unclear. V lost 5 bases and J 0 bases, leaving 13 bases between the germline ends. The CDR3 has 15 amino acids. Germline V gene data show CDR1 as SEHNR and CDR2 as FQNEAQ (reference sequence). The CDR3 DNA is TGTGCCAGCAGCCCAAACCCAGGCATGAACACTGAAGCTTTCTTT. As protein: CASSPNPGMNTEAFF.

This chain uses TRBV5-1 with TRBJ2-5, with 8 bases fitting TRBD2. There are 16 residues in the CDR3. Germline CDR1 and CDR2: SGHRS and YFSETQ. V lost 1 base, J lost 5 bases, and 10 bases stayed unmatched. The CDR3 loop reads CASSLNGGRIVETQYF. Here the CDR3 DNA reads TGCGCCAGCAGCTTGAATGGCGGGAGGATCGTGGAGACCCAGTACTTC. Full variable domain (remainder filled in from reference TRBV5-1 and TRBJ2-5): KAGVTQTPRYLIKTRGQQVTLSCSPISGHRSVSWYQQTPGQGLQFLFEYFSETQRNKGNFPGRFSGRQFSNSRSEMNVSTLELGDSALYLCASSLNGGRIVETQYFGPGTRLLVL.

This clonotype is a singleton in its sample. The chain employs TRBV12-3 or TRBV12-4 and TRBJ2-1; D is unresolved. Trimming removed 7 bases at V and 3 bases at J, with 16 bases between. The CDR3 length is 15 residues. CDR3 DNA: TGTGCCAGCACGGCTACAAGGTGGGGCTACAATGAGCAGTTCTTC. Residues: CASTATRWGYNEQFF.

The chain has TRBV15 and TRBJ2-3; 7 bases fit TRBD1. Losses at the gene ends were 3 bases for V and 0 bases for J; bases not matched to a gene: 6. The CDR3 totals 16 residues. Germline CDR1 is LNHNV and CDR2 is YYDKDF (reference sequence). DNA for the CDR3: TGTGCCACCAGCAGGACGACAGGGTATAGCACAGATACGCAGTATTTT. This sequence encodes CATSRTTGYSTDTQYF. Looking up the rest from reference TRBV15 and TRBJ2-3 gives the full variable domain: DAMVIQNPRYQVTQFGKPVTLSCSQTLNHNVMYWYQQKSSQAPKLLFHYYDKDFNNEADTPDNFQSRRPNTSFCFLDIRSPGLGDTAMYLCATSRTTGYSTDTQYFGPGTRLTVL.